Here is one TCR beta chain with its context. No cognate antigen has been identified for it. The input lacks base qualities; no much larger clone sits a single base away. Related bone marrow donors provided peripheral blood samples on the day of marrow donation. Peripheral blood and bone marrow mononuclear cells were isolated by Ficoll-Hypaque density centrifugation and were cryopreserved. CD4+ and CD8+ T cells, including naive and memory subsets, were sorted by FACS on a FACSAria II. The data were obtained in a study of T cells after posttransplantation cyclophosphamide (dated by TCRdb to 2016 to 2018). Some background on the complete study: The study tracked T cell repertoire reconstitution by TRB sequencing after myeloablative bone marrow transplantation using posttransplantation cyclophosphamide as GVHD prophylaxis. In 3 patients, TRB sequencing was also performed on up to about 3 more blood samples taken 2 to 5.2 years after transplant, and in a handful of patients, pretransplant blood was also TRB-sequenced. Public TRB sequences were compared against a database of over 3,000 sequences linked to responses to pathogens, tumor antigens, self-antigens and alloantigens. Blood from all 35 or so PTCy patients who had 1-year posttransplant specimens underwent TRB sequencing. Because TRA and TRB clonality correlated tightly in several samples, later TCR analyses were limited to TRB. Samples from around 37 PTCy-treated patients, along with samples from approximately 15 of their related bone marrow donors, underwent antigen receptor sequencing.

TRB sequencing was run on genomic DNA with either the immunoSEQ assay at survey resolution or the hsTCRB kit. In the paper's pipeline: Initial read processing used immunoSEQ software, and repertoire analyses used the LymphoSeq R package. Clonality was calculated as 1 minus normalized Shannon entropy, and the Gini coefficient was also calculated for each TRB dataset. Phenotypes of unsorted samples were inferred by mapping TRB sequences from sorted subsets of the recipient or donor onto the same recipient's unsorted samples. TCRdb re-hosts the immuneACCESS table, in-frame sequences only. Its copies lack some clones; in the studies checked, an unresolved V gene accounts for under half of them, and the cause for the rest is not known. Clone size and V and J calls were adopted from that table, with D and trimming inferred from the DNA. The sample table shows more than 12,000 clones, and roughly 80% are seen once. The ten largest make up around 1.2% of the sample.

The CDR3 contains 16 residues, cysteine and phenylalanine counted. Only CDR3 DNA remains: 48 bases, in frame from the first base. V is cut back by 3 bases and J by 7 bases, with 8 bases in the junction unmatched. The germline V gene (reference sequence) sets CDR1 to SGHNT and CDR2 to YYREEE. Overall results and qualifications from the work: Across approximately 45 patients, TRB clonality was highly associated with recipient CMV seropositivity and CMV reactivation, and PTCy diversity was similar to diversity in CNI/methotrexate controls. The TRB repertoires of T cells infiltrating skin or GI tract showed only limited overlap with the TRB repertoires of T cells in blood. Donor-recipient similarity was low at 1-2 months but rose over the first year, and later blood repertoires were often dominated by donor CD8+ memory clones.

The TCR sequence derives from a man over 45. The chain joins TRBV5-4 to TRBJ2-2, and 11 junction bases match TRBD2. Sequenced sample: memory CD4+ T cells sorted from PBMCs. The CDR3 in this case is CASSSNSGGAGGELFF. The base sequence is TGTGCCAGCAGCTCGAATAGCGGGGGGGCCGGCGGGGAGCTGTTTTTT.